This entry lists 19 T cell receptor beta chains sequenced from one sample in a study of identical twins. TCRdb recomputed calls from the 5' RACE reads with MiXCR, one row per CDR3 protein. The table has some 630,000 distinct CDR3 sequences, roughly 7.1% seen once; the top ten hold about 1.6%. The sample was also reused in another study, on yellow fever vaccine responses in identical twins.

Source material: PBMCs. The receptors derive from a woman in her late teens or twenties in good health.

The chain employs TRBV20-1 and TRBJ2-7, with TRBD2 matching 7 bases. The trim removed 3 bases at V and 0 bases at J, leaving 5 bases unmatched. The CDR3 is 14 residues long. Germline lookup yields CDR1 DFQATT and CDR2 SNEGSKA (reference sequence). CDR3 nucleotide sequence: TGCAGTGCTAGCCTAGCGGAAAGCTCCTACGAGCAGTACGTC. Amino acid sequence: CSASLAESSYEQYV.

About this clonotype: With a much larger clone just one base away, this may be a read error. V usage is TRBV9 and J usage is TRBJ2-1; no definite D call. V was trimmed by 4 bases and J by 1 base, leaving 12 bases between them. Germline lookup yields CDR1 SGDLS and CDR2 YYNGEE. The CDR3 contains 15 residues. DNA of the CDR3: TGTGCCAGCAGCACGCGACGTGAATCCTACAATGAGCAGTTCTTC. Translating gives CASSTRRESYNEQFF.

The gene calls are TRBV29-1 and TRBJ2-5; D perhaps matches TRBD2 (7 bases). Germline CDR1 is SQVTM and CDR2 is ANQGSEA. The CDR3 covers 15 residues. V was clipped by 3 bases and J by 1 base, with 15 bases between them. As DNA, the CDR3 is TGCAGCGTTGATGGGGGGGACACTCGCCAAGAGACCCAGTACTTC. This encodes CSVDGGDTRQETQYF. The full variable domain, completed using reference TRBV29-1 and TRBJ2-5, is SAVISQKPSRDICQRGTSLTIQCQVDSQVTMMFWYRQQPGQSLTLIATANQGSEATYESGFVIDKFPISRPNLTFSTLTVSNMSPEDSSIYLCSVDGGDTRQETQYFGPGTRLLVL.

This clonotype was picked up many times. The chain combines TRBV2 with TRBJ2-5; 8 bases align to TRBD1. Per germline, CDR1 SNHLY and CDR2 FYNNEI. There are 17 residues in the CDR3. Trimming took 5 bases from V and 2 from J; bases not matched to a gene: 13. The CDR3 loop reads CASSKTSPGQGQETQYF. DNA for the CDR3: TGTGCCAGCAGTAAAACTTCGCCTGGACAGGGACAAGAGACCCAGTACTTC. Using reference TRBV2 and TRBJ2-5 for the parts outside the CDR3, the full variable domain is EPEVTQTPSHQVTQMGQEVILRCVPISNHLYFYWYRQILGQKVEFLVSFYNNEISEKSEIFDDQFSVERPDGSNFTLKIRSTKLEDSAMYFCASSKTSPGQGQETQYFGPGTRLLVL.

CDR3 nucleotides: TGTGCCAGTAGCATTCAAGGGTCCGCCTATGGCTACACCTTC. Residues: CASSIQGSAYGYTF. This sequence joins TRBV19 and TRBJ1-2; no clear D gene. V lost 6 bases to trimming and J lost 4 bases, with 15 bases between them. The CDR3 is made up of 14 amino acids. Per germline, CDR1 LNHDA and CDR2 SQIVND (reference sequence).

This clonotype has more than one count but fewer than ten. The chain carries TRBV20-1 and TRBJ2-3; perhaps D is TRBD1 or TRBD2 (6 bases each). V was trimmed by 1 base and J by 11 bases, leaving 22 bases between them. There are 15 residues in the CDR3. Germline assignment: CDR1 DFQATT and CDR2 SNEGSKA (reference sequence). The CDR3: CSARVPHGGPLVQYF. CDR3 sequence (DNA): TGCAGTGCTAGAGTACCCCATGGGGGGCCCCTTGTGCAGTATTTT.

This clonotype was recorded many times. The chain uses TRBV28 and TRBJ2-1; no reliable D call. The CDR3 has 13 amino acids. V lost 5 bases and J 4 bases, leaving 9 bases between the germline ends. Per the germline V gene, CDR1 is MDHEN and CDR2 is SYDVKM. The CDR3 DNA reads TGTGCCAGCAGTAGACGAGAATACAATGAGCAGTTCTTC. It is translated as CASSRREYNEQFF.

This clonotype occurred many times. The chain carries TRBV12-3 or TRBV12-4 and TRBJ2-1; 8 bases map to TRBD2. With V trimmed by 0 bases and J by 1 base, 5 bases remained unmatched. The CDR3 is 17 residues long. CDR3 residues: CASSLATLAGSYNEQFF. CDR3 sequence (DNA): TGTGCCAGCAGTTTAGCGACCCTAGCGGGTTCCTACAATGAGCAGTTCTTC.

The chain carries TRBV19 and TRBJ2-1; no clear D gene. V shed 4 bases and J shed 0 bases, with 19 bases lying between them. The germline CDR1 and CDR2 sequences are LNHDA and SQIVND (reference sequence). The CDR3 totals 18 residues. The CDR3 coding sequence is TGTGCCAGTAGTACTTACCCACCGTACGTAAGCTCCTACAATGAGCAGTTCTTC. It codes for CASSTYPPYVSSYNEQFF.

This clonotype was seen only a few times. V is TRBV18 and J is TRBJ1-2; no clear D. V lost 8 bases and J 4 bases, leaving 14 bases between the germline ends. Germline CDR1 and CDR2: KGHSH and LQKENI. The CDR3 sequence is 13 residues long. The CDR3 DNA follows: TGTGCCAGCCATAGTTCGGGATTCTATGGCTACACCTTC. This gives the protein CASHSSGFYGYTF.

The CDR3 region has the DNA TGCAGCGCTTTACTAGCGGAGAGCACAGATACGCAGTATTTT. Residues: CSALLAESTDTQYF. This rearrangement joins TRBV29-1 to TRBJ2-3; 8 bases agree with TRBD2. From germline, CDR1 is SQVTM and CDR2 ANQGSEA. With 7 bases clipped from V and 0 bases from J, the junction kept 6 bases outside the gene matches. The CDR3 consists of 14 residues.

The gene calls are TRBV7-9 and TRBJ1-1, with 11 bases matching TRBD1. Per germline, CDR1 SEHNR and CDR2 FQNEAQ (reference sequence). J was trimmed by 5 bases and V by 7 bases; bases with no gene match: 6. CDR3 length: 14 residues. The CDR3: CASNDGTGGTEAFF. The CDR3 nucleotides are TGTGCCAGCAACGACGGGACAGGGGGAACTGAAGCTTTCTTT.

This clonotype was detected ten times or more. The chain couples TRBV10-3 to TRBJ2-1; 7 bases line up with TRBD2. The CDR3 is 16 residues long. CDR1 and CDR2 from the germline V gene are ENHRY and SYGVKD. J was trimmed by 4 bases and V by 6 bases; bases with no gene match: 12. Here the CDR3 DNA reads TGTGCCATCAGCTCCCTTGGCGGGAGATCATACAATGAGCAGTTCTTC. Amino acids: CAISSLGGRSYNEQFF.

This clonotype appeared a few times. The V call is TRBV24-1, the J call TRBJ2-3, with D possibly matching TRBD1 (6 bases). CDR3 length: 16 amino acids. The ends were cut back, 5 bases at V and 0 bases at J, with 14 bases in the middle. Germline CDR1 reads KGHDR; CDR2 reads SFDVKD. The CDR3, as DNA: TGTGCCACCAGTGGGGGGCCCAGCTCTAGCACAGATACGCAGTATTTT. This codes for CATSGGPSSSTDTQYF.

This clonotype was seen a handful of times. This CDR3 reads CATRGSTGELFF. CDR3 DNA: TGTGCCACCCGGGGATCCACCGGGGAGCTGTTTTTT. V usage is TRBV15 and J usage is TRBJ2-2, with D possibly TRBD2 on 5 matching bases. Germline CDR1 and CDR2: LNHNV and YYDKDF (reference sequence). The CDR3 spans 12 residues. V lost 8 bases and J lost 4, with 8 bases in between.

This clonotype appeared many times. V and J are TRBV4-1 and TRBJ2-1; TRBD2 agrees at 8 bases. The CDR3 length is 15 residues. Germline V gives CDR1 MGHRA, CDR2 YSYEKL. Germline trimming cut 6 bases from V and 3 bases from J; bases unmatched to any gene: 7. The CDR3 bases are TGCGCCAGCAGAAGAACTAGCGGAGACTACAATGAGCAGTTCTTC. This encodes CASRRTSGDYNEQFF.

This sequence joins TRBV6-1 and TRBJ2-7, with a possible D match to TRBD1 (5 bases). Trimming took 7 bases from V and 2 from J, leaving 12 bases between them. The length of the CDR3 is 13 residues. Per the germline V gene, CDR1 is MNHNS and CDR2 is SASEGT. The CDR3 loop is CASIPGSAYEQYV. Written as DNA, the CDR3 is TGTGCCAGCATACCAGGGTCCGCCTACGAGCAGTACGTC.

This clonotype was seen ten or more times. In nucleotides, the CDR3 is TGTGCCAGCAGTAGTTCGAGGGGCAATCAGCCCCAGCATTTT. Translated, it gives CASSSSRGNQPQHF. The chain recombines TRBV27 with TRBJ1-5, with D unclear. Trimming shortened V by 5 bases and J by 2 bases, and 10 bases separated the two germline ends. The CDR3 is 14 residues long. Germline loops: CDR1 MNHEY, CDR2 SMNVEV (reference sequence).

The chain carries TRBV4-1 and TRBJ2-1, with D perhaps TRBD1 or TRBD2 (6 bases each). This CDR3 has 15 residues. V was cut by 1 base and J by 6 bases, with 13 bases left in between. The V gene's germline CDR1 is MGHRA and CDR2 YSYEKL. The CDR3 loop reads CASSQVGGRVNEQFF. In DNA form, the CDR3 reads TGCGCCAGCAGCCAAGTGGGGGGCAGGGTCAATGAGCAGTTCTTC.